The subject of this entry is one TCR beta chain. This record belongs to a study of blood T cell repertoires in COVID-19. Whole-study context: The study drew acute and convalescent COVID-19 samples from the United States, Italy and Spain. From T cells, B-cell-depleted T cells, or PBMCs came the material, which was cDNA or gDNA.

Per the germline V gene, CDR1 is LGHNA and CDR2 is YNFKEQ. Trimming stripped 4 bases from V and 0 bases from J, with 11 bases between. The CDR3 covers 15 residues. Assay: immunoSEQ multiplex PCR; the TCRdb copy retains only in-frame clones and omits some. This table has just over 350,000 clones, roughly 84% appearing once. What was sequenced was PBMCs or T cells enriched from blood (not recorded which). The receptor's source is a woman in her twenties or thirties who had recovered from COVID-19. The V and J genes are TRBV4-2 and TRBJ2-3; D uncertain. CDR3 in DNA: TGTGCCAGCAGCCCTACCACCGGGAGCACAGATACGCAGTATTTT. Protein sequence: CASSPTTGSTDTQYF.